The 10 T cell receptor beta chains below were found in one sample sequenced in a study of memory CD4+ T cells and cytomegalovirus serostatus. Sequencing was performed with immunoSEQ multiplex PCR; in TCRdb, only in-frame clones are kept and a portion is missing. Among about 52,000 clones, approximately 82% were seen once, and the ten largest hold approximately 1.9%. Single viable CD3+CD4+CD8-CD45RO+ cells were sorted as the memory CD4+ T cells. The sequencing sample was made of memory CD4+ T cells from blood. Receptors originate from an adult in good health and CMV-seropositive.

The J gene is TRBJ2-3, the V gene TRBV2; D remains unclear. This CDR3 spans 12 amino acids. V was trimmed by 5 bases and J by 5 bases, leaving 8 bases between them. CDR1 is SNHLY, CDR2 FYNNEI, per germline. CDR3 DNA: TGTGCCAGCAGTTCCATTTTAGATACGCAGTATTTT. Translated, it gives CASSSILDTQYF.

V gene TRBV12-5 combines with J gene TRBJ1-5, with D maybe TRBD1 (5 bases). CDR3 length: 14 amino acids. Germline V gives CDR1 LGHNT, CDR2 FRNRAP. Trimming took 4 bases from V and 5 from J, leaving 12 bases between them. The CDR3 nucleotides read TGTGCTAGTGGTTCAGGGCAGGGACATCAGCCCCAGCATTTT. This codes for CASGSGQGHQPQHF.

CDR3 DNA: TGTGCCAGCAGATCAGGGGGTCACGGTCAGCCCCAGCATTTT. Residues: CASRSGGHGQPQHF. The rearrangement joins TRBV25-1 to TRBJ1-5, with 7 bases lining up with TRBD1. Germline V gene sequence: CDR1 MGHDK, CDR2 SYGVNS. The V gene end was trimmed by 6 bases and the J gene end by 6 bases; junction bases not matched to a gene: 8. The length of the CDR3 is 14 residues.

The J gene is TRBJ1-5, the V gene TRBV19; D might be TRBD1 (6 bases). Germline-derived CDR1 and CDR2 are LNHDA and SQIVND (reference sequence). The CDR3 has 17 residues. The ends were cut back, 4 bases at V and 0 bases at J, with 16 bases in the middle. The DNA of the CDR3 is TGTGCCAGTAGTAAACTCAGGGGCGATTCTAGCAATCAGCCCCAGCATTTT. Protein sequence: CASSKLRGDSSNQPQHF.

The chain recombines TRBV19 with TRBJ1-1, with unresolved D. Trimming removed 3 bases from V and 1 base from J, with 6 bases in between. Germline assignment: CDR1 LNHDA and CDR2 SQIVND (reference sequence). This CDR3 contains 13 residues. Here the CDR3 reads CASSITRNTEAFF. The CDR3 nucleotides are TGTGCCAGTAGTATCACAAGGAACACTGAAGCTTTCTTT.

In its sample, this clone was seen once. The chain couples TRBV7-2 to TRBJ2-7, with a weak D call TRBD1 (6 bases). The ends were cut back, 3 bases at V and 7 bases at J, with 19 bases in the middle. From germline, CDR1 is SGHTA and CDR2 FQGNSA. The CDR3 sequence is 15 residues long. The CDR3 loop reads CASSFLGQGHGEQYF. The CDR3 nucleotides are TGTGCCAGCAGCTTCCTAGGGCAGGGGCACGGGGAGCAGTACTTC. The full variable domain, with the rest looked up from reference TRBV7-2 and TRBJ2-7, is GAGVSQSPSNKVTEKGKDVELRCDPISGHTALYWYRQSLGQGLEFLIYFQGNSAPDKSGLPSDRFSAERTGGSVSTLTIQRTQQEDSAVYLCASSFLGQGHGEQYFGPGTRLTVT.

The V gene is TRBV9, the J gene TRBJ2-7; 8 bases are shared with TRBD2. The CDR3 extends over 15 amino acids. Per germline, CDR1 SGDLS and CDR2 YYNGEE. Unmatched junction bases numbered 6, after V lost 4 bases and J lost 0 bases. CDR3 nucleotides: TGTGCCAGCAGCCCTCGCGGGGGGTACTCCTACGAGCAGTACTTC. Translation: CASSPRGGYSYEQYF.

The chain has TRBV5-5 and TRBJ1-5; D is unclear. The germline V gene encodes CDR1 SGHKS and CDR2 YYEKEE (reference sequence). Trimming shortened V by 2 bases and J by 0 bases, and 9 bases separated the two germline ends. The CDR3 is made up of 15 amino acids. The CDR3 nucleotides read TGTGCCAGCAGCTTAGGCAGCAATAGCAATCAGCCCCAGCATTTT. Translating gives CASSLGSNSNQPQHF.

The chain has TRBV6-5 and TRBJ2-7; D is undetermined. This CDR3 has 13 amino acids. Looked up from germline, CDR1 is MNHEY and CDR2 is SVGAGI. V gave up 5 bases and J gave up 2 bases, with 10 bases separating them. CDR3 sequence (DNA): TGTGCCAGCAGTCCAAGTCCCCCCTACGAGCAGTACTTC. This encodes CASSPSPPYEQYF.

The J gene is TRBJ1-2, the V gene TRBV7-3, with unresolved D. This CDR3 region has 14 residues. CDR1 and CDR2 (germline): SGHTA, FQGTGA. The V end was cut by 5 bases, the J end by 0 bases, with 10 bases between. CDR3 in amino acids: CASSPTGANYGYTF. The CDR3 DNA reads TGTGCCAGCAGCCCCACCGGGGCTAACTATGGCTACACCTTC.